Below are 15 T cell receptor beta chains sequenced from a single sample in a study of identical twins. TCRdb re-analysed the 5' RACE reads in MiXCR, keeping a single row per CDR3 protein. The sample holds some 1,600,000 distinct CDR3 sequences, more than 30% seen once. The material sequenced was cord blood. The receptors shown here come from a newborn girl in good health.

The V and J genes are TRBV13 and TRBJ2-1, with TRBD1 identical over 9 bases. Germline CDR1 PRHDT, CDR2 FYEKMQ (reference sequence). The CDR3 contains 18 residues. V gave up 4 bases and J gave up 0 bases; unmatched junction bases: 10. The CDR3 DNA sequence: TGTGCCAGCAGCTCAATGGACAGGGGTCCCCTCTCCTACAATGAGCAGTTCTTC. Translation gives CASSSMDRGPLSYNEQFF.

J is TRBJ1-1 and V is TRBV6-6; D is possibly TRBD1 (5 bases). Trimming removed 2 bases at V and 4 bases at J, with 14 bases between. Germline CDR1 reads MNHNY; CDR2 reads SVGAGI (reference sequence). The CDR3 consists of 15 residues. For the CDR3, the DNA is TGTGCCAGCAGTTACGACAGCCTCCGGGCCACTGAAGCTTTCTTT. This encodes CASSYDSLRATEAFF.

The chain recombines TRBV6-6 with TRBJ2-7; 11 nucleotides agree with TRBD2. V shed 2 bases, J shed 3 bases, and the junction held 9 bases outside the gene matches. CDR1 MNHNY and CDR2 SVGAGI come from the germline V gene (reference sequence). The CDR3 consists of 17 residues. CDR3 residues: CASSYVGPSGRSYEQYF. Here the CDR3 DNA reads TGTGCCAGCAGTTACGTGGGTCCTAGCGGGAGGAGCTACGAGCAGTACTTC.

V usage is TRBV5-1 and J usage is TRBJ2-7; possibly TRBD2 for D (6 bases). Trimming shortened V by 0 bases and J by 2 bases, and 24 bases separated the two germline ends. Germline CDR1 reads SGHRS; CDR2 reads YFSETQ. This CDR3 spans 19 amino acids. CDR3 coding DNA: TGCGCCAGCAGCTTGGCCGTTGCCCCCGGACGGGGGAAAGCCTACGAGCAGTACTTC. It yields the protein CASSLAVAPGRGKAYEQYF.

This clonotype was observed a handful of times. V usage is TRBV7-9 and J usage is TRBJ1-4, with D possibly being TRBD1 (5 bases). The V gene's germline CDR1 is SEHNR and CDR2 FQNEAQ (reference sequence). Trimming took 3 bases from V and 8 from J, leaving 13 bases between them. There are 14 residues in the CDR3. Here the CDR3 DNA reads TGTGCCAGCAGCTTGGAGGGACCCGGAGAAAAACTGTTTTTT. Protein sequence: CASSLEGPGEKLFF.

About this clonotype: A much larger clone sits a single nucleotide away, making a read error possible. CDR3 DNA: TGCGCCGGCAGCTTGACAGGATTGGGCATTCAGTACTTC. The encoded protein is CAGSLTGLGIQYF. This chain uses TRBV5-1 with TRBJ2-4; possible D gene TRBD1, 6 bases. From germline, CDR1 is SGHRS and CDR2 YFSETQ. The CDR3 totals 13 residues.

The CDR3 coding sequence is TGTGCCAGCAGTCCCCTGGACACCCAAGAGACCCAGTACTTC. This sequence encodes CASSPLDTQETQYF. The V call is TRBV27, the J call TRBJ2-5, with a weak D call TRBD1 (5 bases). The CDR3 has 14 residues. CDR1 and CDR2 (germline): MNHEY, SMNVEV (reference sequence). Trimming left V 5 bases short and J 1 base short, with 11 bases between.

The chain recombines TRBV4-1 with TRBJ2-7, with D uncertain. Trimming took 0 bases from V and 3 from J, leaving 12 bases between them. This CDR3 region has 15 residues. Germline V gene sequence: CDR1 MGHRA, CDR2 YSYEKL. CDR3 residues: CASSQERFLDYEQYF. CDR3 in DNA: TGCGCCAGCAGCCAAGAAAGGTTCCTAGACTACGAGCAGTACTTC.

This clonotype was counted at least ten times. The chain joins TRBV29-1 to TRBJ2-1, with a tentative D call TRBD2 (5 bases). V gave up 4 bases and J gave up 8 bases, with 12 bases separating them. The CDR3 has 12 residues. CDR1 and CDR2 (germline): SQVTM, ANQGSEA. DNA of the CDR3: TGCAGCGTTGGGGCGAACGGGGATGAGCAGTTCTTC. Encoded protein: CSVGANGDEQFF.

This clonotype was detected only a few times. V usage is TRBV20-1 and J usage is TRBJ2-1, with a possible D match to TRBD2 (6 bases). V dropped 0 bases and J dropped 7 bases, with 10 bases sitting between them. This CDR3 is 13 amino acids long. The germline gives CDR1 DFQATT, CDR2 SNEGSKA (reference sequence). The CDR3 DNA is TGCAGTGCTAGAGAAGCGGGTCGAAATGAGCAGTTCTTC. Encoded protein: CSAREAGRNEQFF.

This chain links TRBV5-4 with TRBJ2-3; TRBD2 matches 10 bases. The trim removed 4 bases at V and 5 bases at J, leaving 10 bases unmatched. The germline gives CDR1 SGHNT, CDR2 YYREEE (reference sequence). The CDR3 has 16 amino acids. The CDR3 loop is CASSPSGGPARDTQYF. As DNA, the CDR3 is TGTGCCAGCAGCCCTAGCGGGGGACCGGCACGAGATACGCAGTATTTT.

The rearrangement uses TRBV20-1 and TRBJ2-7; D uncertain. TRBJ2-5 matches the DNA end more closely, so the J call is doubtful. CDR3 length equals 12 residues. Germline CDR1 and CDR2: DFQATT and SNEGSKA (reference sequence). CDR3 nucleotide sequence: TGCAGTGCTAGCGGTGGTGTGGAGACCCAGTACTTC. Protein: CSASGGVETQYF.

This clonotype was observed a handful of times. The V call is TRBV13, the J call TRBJ2-3; D might be TRBD1 or TRBD2, each matching 6 bases. V was trimmed by 4 bases and J by 5 bases, leaving 16 bases between them. Germline CDR1 reads PRHDT; CDR2 reads FYEKMQ (reference sequence). This CDR3 spans 15 amino acids. As DNA, the CDR3 is TGTGCCAGCAGCTCTCGGGGGCGGGTACAAGATACGCAGTATTTT. Translation: CASSSRGRVQDTQYF. Full variable domain (outside the CDR3, taken from reference TRBV13 and TRBJ2-3): AAGVIQSPRHLIKEKRETATLKCYPIPRHDTVYWYQQGPGQDPQFLISFYEKMQSDKGSIPDRFSAQQFSDYHSELNMSSLELGDSALYFCASSSRGRVQDTQYFGPGTRLTVL.

J is TRBJ2-1 and V is TRBV19; D may be TRBD2 (5 bases). The V end lost 5 bases, the J end lost 8 bases, and 16 bases lay between the germline ends. CDR3 size: 14 residues. CDR1 and CDR2 (germline): LNHDA, SQIVND (reference sequence). The CDR3 spells CASSLYGLRDEQFF. In DNA form, the CDR3 reads TGTGCCAGTAGTCTTTATGGACTCCGGGATGAGCAGTTCTTC.

Ten or more counts support this clonotype. The V gene is TRBV27, the J gene TRBJ1-5, with D possibly being TRBD1 (6 bases). This CDR3 region has 15 residues. Germline-derived CDR1 and CDR2 are MNHEY and SMNVEV (reference sequence). Trimming shortened V by 6 bases and J by 1 base, and 13 bases separated the two germline ends. The DNA for the CDR3 is TGTGCCAGCAGCCTCAGGGGACTGAGCAATCAGCCCCAGCATTTT. Translating gives CASSLRGLSNQPQHF.